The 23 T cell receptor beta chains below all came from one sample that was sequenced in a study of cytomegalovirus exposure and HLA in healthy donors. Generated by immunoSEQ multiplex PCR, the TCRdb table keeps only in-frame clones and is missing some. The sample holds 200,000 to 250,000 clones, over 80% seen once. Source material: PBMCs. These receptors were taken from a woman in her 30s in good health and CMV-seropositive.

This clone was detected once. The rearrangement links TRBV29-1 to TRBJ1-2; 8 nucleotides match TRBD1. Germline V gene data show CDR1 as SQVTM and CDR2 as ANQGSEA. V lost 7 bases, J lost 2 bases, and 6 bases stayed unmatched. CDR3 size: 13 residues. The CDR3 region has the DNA TGCAGCGACCTGGACAGGGTAAACTATGGCTACACCTTC. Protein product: CSDLDRVNYGYTF. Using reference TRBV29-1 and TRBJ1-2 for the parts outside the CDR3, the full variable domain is SAVISQKPSRDICQRGTSLTIQCQVDSQVTMMFWYRQQPGQSLTLIATANQGSEATYESGFVIDKFPISRPNLTFSTLTVSNMSPEDSSIYLCSDLDRVNYGYTFGSGTRLTVV.

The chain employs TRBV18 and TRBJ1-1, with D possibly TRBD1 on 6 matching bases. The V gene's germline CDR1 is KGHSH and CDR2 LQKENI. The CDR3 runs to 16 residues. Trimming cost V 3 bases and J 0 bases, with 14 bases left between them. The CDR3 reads CASSPPGAAMNTEAFF. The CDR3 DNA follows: TGTGCCAGCTCACCGCCGGGGGCGGCAATGAACACTGAAGCTTTCTTT. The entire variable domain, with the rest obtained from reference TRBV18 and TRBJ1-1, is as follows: NAGVMQNPRHLVRRRGQEARLRCSPMKGHSHVYWYRQLPEEGLKFMVYLQKENIIDESGMPKERFSAEFPKEGPSILRIQQVVRGDSAAYFCASSPPGAAMNTEAFFGQGTRLTVV.

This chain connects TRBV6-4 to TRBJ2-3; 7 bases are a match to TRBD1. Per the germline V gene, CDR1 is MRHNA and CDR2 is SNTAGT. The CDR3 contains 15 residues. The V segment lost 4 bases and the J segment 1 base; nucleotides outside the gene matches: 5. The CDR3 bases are TGTGCCAGCAGTGGACAGGGCGGTGGCACAGATACGCAGTATTTT. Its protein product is CASSGQGGGTDTQYF.

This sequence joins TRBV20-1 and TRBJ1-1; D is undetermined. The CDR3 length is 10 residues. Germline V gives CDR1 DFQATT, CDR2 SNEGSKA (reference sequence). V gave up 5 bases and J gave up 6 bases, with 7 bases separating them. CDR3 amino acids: CSASKSEAFF. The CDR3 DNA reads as TGCAGTGCTTCGAAATCTGAAGCTTTCTTT.

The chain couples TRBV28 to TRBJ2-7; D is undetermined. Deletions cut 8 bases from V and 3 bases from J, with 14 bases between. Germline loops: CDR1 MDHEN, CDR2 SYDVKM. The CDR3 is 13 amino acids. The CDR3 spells CASESPYGYEQYF. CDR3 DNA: TGTGCCAGCGAAAGCCCCTACGGCTACGAGCAGTACTTC.

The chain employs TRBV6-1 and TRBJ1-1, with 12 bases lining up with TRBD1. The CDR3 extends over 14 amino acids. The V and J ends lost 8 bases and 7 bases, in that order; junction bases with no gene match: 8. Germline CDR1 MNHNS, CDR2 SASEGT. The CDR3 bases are TGTGCCAGCGGGACAGGGGGCGGATTTGTTGAAGCTTTCTTT. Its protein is CASGTGGGFVEAFF.

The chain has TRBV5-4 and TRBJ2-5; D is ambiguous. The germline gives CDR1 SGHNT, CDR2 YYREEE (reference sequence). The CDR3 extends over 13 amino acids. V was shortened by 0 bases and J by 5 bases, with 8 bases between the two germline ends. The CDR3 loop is CASSLERRETQYF. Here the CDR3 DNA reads TGTGCCAGCAGCTTGGAGCGACGGGAGACCCAGTACTTC. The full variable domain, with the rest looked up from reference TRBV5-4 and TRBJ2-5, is ETGVTQSPTHLIKTRGQQVTLRCSSQSGHNTVSWYQQALGQGPQFIFQYYREEENGRGNFPPRFSGLQFPNYSSELNVNALELDDSALYLCASSLERRETQYFGPGTRLLVL.

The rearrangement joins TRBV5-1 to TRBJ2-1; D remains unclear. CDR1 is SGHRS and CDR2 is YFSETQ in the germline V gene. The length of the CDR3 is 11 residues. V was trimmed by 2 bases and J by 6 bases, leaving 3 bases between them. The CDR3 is CASSFINEQFF. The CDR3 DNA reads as TGCGCCAGCAGCTTTATCAATGAGCAGTTCTTC.

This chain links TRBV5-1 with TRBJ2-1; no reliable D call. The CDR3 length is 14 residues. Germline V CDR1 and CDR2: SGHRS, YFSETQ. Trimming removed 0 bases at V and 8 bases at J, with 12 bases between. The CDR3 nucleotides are TGCGCCAGCAGCTTGGAGCCGCGGCCGGATGAGCAGTTCTTC. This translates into CASSLEPRPDEQFF.

CDR3 in DNA: TGTGCCAGCAGCCCCATTAGCGGGAGAGATACTAGCACAGATACGCAGTATTTT. Translation gives CASSPISGRDTSTDTQYF. V gene TRBV28 combines with J gene TRBJ2-3, with TRBD2 identical over 9 bases. This CDR3 comprises 18 residues. Germline CDR1 MDHEN, CDR2 SYDVKM. Trimming took 6 bases from V and 0 from J; bases not matched to a gene: 13.

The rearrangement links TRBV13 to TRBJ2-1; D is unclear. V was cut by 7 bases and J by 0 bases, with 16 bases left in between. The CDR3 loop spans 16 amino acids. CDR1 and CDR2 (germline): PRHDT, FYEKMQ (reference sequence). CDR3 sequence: CASTSYGVSSYNEQFF. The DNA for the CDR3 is TGTGCCAGCACATCGTATGGGGTTAGCTCCTACAATGAGCAGTTCTTC.

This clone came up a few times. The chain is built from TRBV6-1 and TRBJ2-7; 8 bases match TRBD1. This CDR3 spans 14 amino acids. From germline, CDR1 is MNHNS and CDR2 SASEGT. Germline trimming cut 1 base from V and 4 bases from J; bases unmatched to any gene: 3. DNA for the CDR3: TGTGCCAGCAGTGAAGACAGGGGGGCATACGAGCAGTACTTC. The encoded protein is CASSEDRGAYEQYF.

CDR3 in DNA: TGTGCCAGCAGCTTCGGGACAAATCAGCCCCAGCATTTT. Translated, it gives CASSFGTNQPQHF. The V and J genes are TRBV5-6 and TRBJ1-5; weak D call: TRBD1 (6 bases). The V and J ends lost 2 bases and 4 bases respectively, with 7 bases between them. Germline lookup yields CDR1 SGHDT and CDR2 YYEEEE. The CDR3 extends over 13 amino acids. Variable domain in full (rest from reference TRBV5-6 and TRBJ1-5): DAGVTQSPTHLIKTRGQQVTLRCSPKSGHDTVSWYQQALGQGPQFIFQYYEEEERQRGNFPDRFSGHQFPNYSSELNVNALLLGDSALYLCASSFGTNQPQHFGDGTRLSIL.

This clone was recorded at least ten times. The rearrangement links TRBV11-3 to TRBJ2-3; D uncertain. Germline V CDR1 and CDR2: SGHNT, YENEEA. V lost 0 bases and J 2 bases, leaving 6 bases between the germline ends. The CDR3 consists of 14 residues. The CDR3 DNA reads TGTGCCAGCAGCTTAGATGTCTTCACAGATACGCAGTATTTT. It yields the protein CASSLDVFTDTQYF.

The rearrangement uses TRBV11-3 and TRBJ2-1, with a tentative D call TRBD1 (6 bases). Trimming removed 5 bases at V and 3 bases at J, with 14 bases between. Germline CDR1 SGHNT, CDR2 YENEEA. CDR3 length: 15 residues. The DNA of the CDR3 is TGTGCCAGCAGCACTGAACCAGGGGACTACAATGAGCAGTTCTTC. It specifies CASSTEPGDYNEQFF.

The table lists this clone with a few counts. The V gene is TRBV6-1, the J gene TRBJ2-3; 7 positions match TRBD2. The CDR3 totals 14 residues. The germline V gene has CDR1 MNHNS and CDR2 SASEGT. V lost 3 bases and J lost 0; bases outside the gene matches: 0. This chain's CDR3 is CASSEGGSTDTQYF. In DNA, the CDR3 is TGTGCCAGCAGTGAGGGAGGGAGCACAGATACGCAGTATTTT.

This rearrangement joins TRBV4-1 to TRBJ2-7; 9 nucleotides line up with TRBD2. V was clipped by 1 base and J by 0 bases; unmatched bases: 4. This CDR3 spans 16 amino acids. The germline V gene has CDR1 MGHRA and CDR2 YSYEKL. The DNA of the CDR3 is TGCGCCAGCAGCCAAGCTCCGACTAGCGGCTCCTACGAGCAGTACTTC. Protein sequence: CASSQAPTSGSYEQYF.

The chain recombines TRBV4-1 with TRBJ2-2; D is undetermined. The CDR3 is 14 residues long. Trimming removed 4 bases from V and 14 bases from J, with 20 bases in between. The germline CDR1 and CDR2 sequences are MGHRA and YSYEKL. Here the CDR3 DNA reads TGCGCCAGCAGCCCCGACCCAAGGGCCCAAGAACTGTTTTTT. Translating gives CASSPDPRAQELFF.

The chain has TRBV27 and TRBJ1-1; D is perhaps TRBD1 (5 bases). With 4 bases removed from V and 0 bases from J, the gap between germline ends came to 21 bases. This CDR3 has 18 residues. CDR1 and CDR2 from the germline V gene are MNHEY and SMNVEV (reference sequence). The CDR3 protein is CASSSNPGTTSMNTEAFF. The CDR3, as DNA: TGTGCCAGCAGTTCCAATCCCGGGACGACCAGTATGAACACTGAAGCTTTCTTT.

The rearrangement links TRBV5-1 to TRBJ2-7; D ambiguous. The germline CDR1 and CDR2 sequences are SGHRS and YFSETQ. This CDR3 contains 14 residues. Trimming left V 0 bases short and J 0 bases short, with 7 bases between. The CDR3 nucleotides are TGCGCCAGCAGCTTGGCGGCAGGCTCCTACGAGCAGTACTTC. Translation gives CASSLAAGSYEQYF.

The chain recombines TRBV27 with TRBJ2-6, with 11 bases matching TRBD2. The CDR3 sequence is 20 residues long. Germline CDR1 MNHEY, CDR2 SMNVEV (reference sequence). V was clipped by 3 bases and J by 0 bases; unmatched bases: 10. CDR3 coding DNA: TGTGCCAGCAGTTTCGGTAGTCCGACTAGCGGGATCTCTGGGGCCAACGTCCTGACTTTC. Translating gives CASSFGSPTSGISGANVLTF.

CDR3 amino acids: CASSLAHPSGANVLTF. DNA for the CDR3: TGTGCCAGCAGCTTAGCACATCCCTCTGGGGCCAACGTCCTGACTTTC. The J gene is TRBJ2-6, the V gene TRBV7-6; D ambiguous. This CDR3 comprises 16 residues. The germline V gene has CDR1 SGHVS and CDR2 FNYEAQ. V was clipped by 0 bases and J by 0 bases, with 6 bases between them.

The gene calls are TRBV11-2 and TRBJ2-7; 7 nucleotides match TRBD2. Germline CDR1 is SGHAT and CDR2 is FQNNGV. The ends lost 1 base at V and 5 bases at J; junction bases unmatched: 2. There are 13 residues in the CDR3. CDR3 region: CASSLGLADEQYF. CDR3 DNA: TGTGCCAGCAGCTTAGGACTAGCCGACGAGCAGTACTTC.